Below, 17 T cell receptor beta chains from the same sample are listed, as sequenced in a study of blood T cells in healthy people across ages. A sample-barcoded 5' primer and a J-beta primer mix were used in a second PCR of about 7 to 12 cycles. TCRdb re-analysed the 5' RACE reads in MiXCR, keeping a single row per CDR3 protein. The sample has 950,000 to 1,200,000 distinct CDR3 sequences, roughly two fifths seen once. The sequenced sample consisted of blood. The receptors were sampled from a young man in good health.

CDR3 amino acids: CASSLFLGLQGETQFF. CDR3 nucleotide sequence: TGCGCCAGCAGCCTTTTTTTAGGCCTACAAGGAGAGACCCAGTTCTTC. The genes are TRBV5-1 and TRBJ2-5; unclear D gene. The J call may be in error: the DNA end matches TRBJ2-1 better. This CDR3 has 16 amino acids. Looked up from germline, CDR1 is SGHRS and CDR2 is YFSETQ.

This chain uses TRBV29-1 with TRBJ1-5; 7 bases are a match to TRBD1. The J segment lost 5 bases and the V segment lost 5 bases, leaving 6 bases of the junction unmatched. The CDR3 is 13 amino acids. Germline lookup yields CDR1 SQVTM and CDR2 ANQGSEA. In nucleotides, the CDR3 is TGCAGCGTTTCAGTCACAGGGGATCAGCCCCAGCATTTT. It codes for CSVSVTGDQPQHF. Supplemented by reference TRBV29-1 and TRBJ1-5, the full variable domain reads SAVISQKPSRDICQRGTSLTIQCQVDSQVTMMFWYRQQPGQSLTLIATANQGSEATYESGFVIDKFPISRPNLTFSTLTVSNMSPEDSSIYLCSVSVTGDQPQHFGDGTRLSIL.

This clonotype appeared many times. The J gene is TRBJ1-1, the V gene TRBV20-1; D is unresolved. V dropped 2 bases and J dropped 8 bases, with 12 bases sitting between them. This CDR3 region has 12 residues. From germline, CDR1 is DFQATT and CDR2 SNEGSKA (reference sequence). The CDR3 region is CSARFLGWEAFF. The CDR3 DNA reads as TGCAGTGCTAGATTTCTTGGTTGGGAAGCTTTCTTT.

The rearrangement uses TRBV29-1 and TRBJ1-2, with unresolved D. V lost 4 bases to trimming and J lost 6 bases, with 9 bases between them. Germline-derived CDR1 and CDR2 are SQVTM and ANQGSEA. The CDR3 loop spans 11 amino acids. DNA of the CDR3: TGCAGCGTTGTTGAGGCCCATGGCTACACCTTC. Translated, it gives CSVVEAHGYTF.

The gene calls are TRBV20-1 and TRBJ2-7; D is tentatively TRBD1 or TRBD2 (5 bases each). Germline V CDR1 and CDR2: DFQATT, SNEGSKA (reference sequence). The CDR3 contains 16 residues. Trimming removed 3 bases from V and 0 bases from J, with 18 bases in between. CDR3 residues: CSASGGIERSSYEQYF. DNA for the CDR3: TGCAGTGCTAGTGGGGGAATTGAGCGGAGCTCCTACGAGCAGTACTTC.

The CDR3 nucleotides are TGCAGCGCCTCCGGGACCACCGACAATGAGCAGTTCTTC. Translating it yields CSASGTTDNEQFF. The chain couples TRBV29-1 to TRBJ2-1; the D call may be TRBD1 or TRBD2 (5 bases each). Trimming removed 7 bases from V and 5 bases from J, with 15 bases in between. Germline CDR1 is SQVTM and CDR2 is ANQGSEA. The CDR3 spans 13 residues.

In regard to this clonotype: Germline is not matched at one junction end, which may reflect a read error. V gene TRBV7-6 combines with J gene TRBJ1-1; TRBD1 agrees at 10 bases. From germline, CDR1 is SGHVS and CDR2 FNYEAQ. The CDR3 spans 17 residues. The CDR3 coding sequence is TGCGCCAGCAGCGCCAAAGGGACAGGGGCGATGAACACTGAAGCTTTCTTT. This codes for CASSAKGTGAMNTEAFF.

CDR3 nucleotide sequence: TGTGCCAGCAGCGTAGGCAGGACAGGGGGCGCTGAAGCTTTCTTT. Translated: CASSVGRTGGAEAFF. The genes are TRBV9 and TRBJ1-1; 11 bases are shared with TRBD1. Germline assignment: CDR1 SGDLS and CDR2 YYNGEE. V dropped 0 bases and J dropped 6; count of bases not matched to a gene: 4. The CDR3 length is 15 residues.

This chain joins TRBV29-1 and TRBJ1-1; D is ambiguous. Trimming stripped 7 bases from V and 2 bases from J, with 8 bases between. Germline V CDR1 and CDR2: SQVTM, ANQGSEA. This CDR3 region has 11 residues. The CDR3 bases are TGCAGCGGTGGCCAAAACACTGAAGCTTTCTTT. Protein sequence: CSGGQNTEAFF.

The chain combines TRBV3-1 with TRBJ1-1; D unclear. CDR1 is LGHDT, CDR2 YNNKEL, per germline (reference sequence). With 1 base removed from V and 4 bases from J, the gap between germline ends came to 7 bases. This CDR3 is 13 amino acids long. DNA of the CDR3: TGTGCCAGCAGCCAAGTGAGGGCCACTGAAGCTTTCTTT. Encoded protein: CASSQVRATEAFF. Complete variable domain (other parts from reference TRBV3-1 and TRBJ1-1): DTAVSQTPKYLVTQMGNDKSIKCEQNLGHDTMYWYKQDSKKFLKIMFSYNNKELIINETVPNRFSPKSPDKAHLNLHINSLELGDSAVYFCASSQVRATEAFFGQGTRLTVV.

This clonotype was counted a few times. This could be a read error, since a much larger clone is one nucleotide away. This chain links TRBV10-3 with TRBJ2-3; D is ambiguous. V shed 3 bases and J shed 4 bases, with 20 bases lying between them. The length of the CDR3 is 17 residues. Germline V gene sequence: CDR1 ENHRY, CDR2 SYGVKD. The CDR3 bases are TGTGCCATCAGTGAACCTCTCCGACTCGCCGACGCAGATACGCAGTATTTT. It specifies CAISEPLRLADADTQYF.

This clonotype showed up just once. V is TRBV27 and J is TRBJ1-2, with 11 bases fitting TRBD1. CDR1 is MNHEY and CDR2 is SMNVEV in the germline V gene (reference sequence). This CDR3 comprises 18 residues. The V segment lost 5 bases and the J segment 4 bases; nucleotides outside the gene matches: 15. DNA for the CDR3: TGTGCCAGCAGTGAAAGGGACAGGGGGGCGAGGTGGTTCTATGGCTACACCTTC. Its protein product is CASSERDRGARWFYGYTF.

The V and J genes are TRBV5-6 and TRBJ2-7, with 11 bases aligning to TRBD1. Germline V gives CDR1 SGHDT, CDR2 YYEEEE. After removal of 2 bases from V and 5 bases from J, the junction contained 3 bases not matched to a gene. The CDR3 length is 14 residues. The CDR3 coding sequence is TGTGCCAGCAGCTTCGGGACAGGGGGAAACGAGCAGTACTTC. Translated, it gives CASSFGTGGNEQYF.

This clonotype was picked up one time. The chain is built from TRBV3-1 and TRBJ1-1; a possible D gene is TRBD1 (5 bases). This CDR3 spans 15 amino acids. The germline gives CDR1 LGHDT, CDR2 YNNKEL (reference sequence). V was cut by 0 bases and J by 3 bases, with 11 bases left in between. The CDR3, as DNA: TGTGCCAGCAGCCAAGATGAATGGGGGTACACTGAAGCTTTCTTT. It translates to CASSQDEWGYTEAFF.

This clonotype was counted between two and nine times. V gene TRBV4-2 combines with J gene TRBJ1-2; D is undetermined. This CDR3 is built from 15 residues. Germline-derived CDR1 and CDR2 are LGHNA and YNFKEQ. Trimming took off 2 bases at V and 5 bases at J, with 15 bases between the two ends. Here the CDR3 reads CASSQHHSTEYGYTF. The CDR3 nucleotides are TGTGCCAGCAGCCAACACCACTCGACGGAGTATGGCTACACCTTC.

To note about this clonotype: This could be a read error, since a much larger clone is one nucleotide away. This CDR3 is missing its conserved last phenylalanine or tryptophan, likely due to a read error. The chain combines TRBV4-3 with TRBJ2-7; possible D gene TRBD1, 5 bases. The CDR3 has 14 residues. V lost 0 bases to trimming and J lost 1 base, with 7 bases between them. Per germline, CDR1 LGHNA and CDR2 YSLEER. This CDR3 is CASSQDQGSYEQYL. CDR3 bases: TGCGCCAGCAGCCAAGACCAGGGATCCTACGAGCAGTACCTC.

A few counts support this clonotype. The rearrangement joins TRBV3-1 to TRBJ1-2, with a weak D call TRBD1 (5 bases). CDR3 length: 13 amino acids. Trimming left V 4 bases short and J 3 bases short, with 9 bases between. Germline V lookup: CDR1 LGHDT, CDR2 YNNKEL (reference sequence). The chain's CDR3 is CASSRGTDYGYTF. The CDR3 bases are TGTGCCAGCAGCCGGGGGACGGACTATGGCTACACCTTC.